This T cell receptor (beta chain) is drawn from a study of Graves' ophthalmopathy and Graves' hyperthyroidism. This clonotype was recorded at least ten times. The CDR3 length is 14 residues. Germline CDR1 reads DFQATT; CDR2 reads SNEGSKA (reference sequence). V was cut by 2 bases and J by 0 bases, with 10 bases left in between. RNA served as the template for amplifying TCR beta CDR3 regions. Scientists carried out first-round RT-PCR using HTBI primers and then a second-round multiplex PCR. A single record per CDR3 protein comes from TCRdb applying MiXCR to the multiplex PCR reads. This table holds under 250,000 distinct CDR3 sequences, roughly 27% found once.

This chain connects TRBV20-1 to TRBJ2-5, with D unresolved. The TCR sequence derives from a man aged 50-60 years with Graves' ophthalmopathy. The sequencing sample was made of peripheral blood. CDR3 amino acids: CSARSLAYQETQYF. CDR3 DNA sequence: TGCAGTGCTAGAAGTCTCGCGTACCAAGAGACCCAGTACTTC.